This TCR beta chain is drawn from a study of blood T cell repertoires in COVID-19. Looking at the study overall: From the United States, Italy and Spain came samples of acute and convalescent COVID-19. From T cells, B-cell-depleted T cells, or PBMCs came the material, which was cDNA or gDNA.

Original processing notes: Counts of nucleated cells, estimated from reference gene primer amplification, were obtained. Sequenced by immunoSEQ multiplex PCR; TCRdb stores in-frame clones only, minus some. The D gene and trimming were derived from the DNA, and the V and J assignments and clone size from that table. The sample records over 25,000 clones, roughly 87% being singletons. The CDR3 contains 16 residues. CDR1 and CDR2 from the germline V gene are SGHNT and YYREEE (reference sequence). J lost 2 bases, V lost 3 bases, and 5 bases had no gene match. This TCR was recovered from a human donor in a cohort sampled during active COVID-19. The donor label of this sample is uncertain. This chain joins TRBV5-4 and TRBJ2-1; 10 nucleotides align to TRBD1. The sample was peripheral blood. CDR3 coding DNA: TGTGCCAGCAGCTCGACAGGGGGCCAAACCTACAATGAGCAGTTCTTC. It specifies CASSSTGGQTYNEQFF. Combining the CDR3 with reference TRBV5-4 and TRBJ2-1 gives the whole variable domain ETGVTQSPTHLIKTRGQQVTLRCSSQSGHNTVSWYQQALGQGPQFIFQYYREEENGRGNFPPRFSGLQFPNYSSELNVNALELDDSALYLCASSSTGGQTYNEQFFGPGTRLTVL.